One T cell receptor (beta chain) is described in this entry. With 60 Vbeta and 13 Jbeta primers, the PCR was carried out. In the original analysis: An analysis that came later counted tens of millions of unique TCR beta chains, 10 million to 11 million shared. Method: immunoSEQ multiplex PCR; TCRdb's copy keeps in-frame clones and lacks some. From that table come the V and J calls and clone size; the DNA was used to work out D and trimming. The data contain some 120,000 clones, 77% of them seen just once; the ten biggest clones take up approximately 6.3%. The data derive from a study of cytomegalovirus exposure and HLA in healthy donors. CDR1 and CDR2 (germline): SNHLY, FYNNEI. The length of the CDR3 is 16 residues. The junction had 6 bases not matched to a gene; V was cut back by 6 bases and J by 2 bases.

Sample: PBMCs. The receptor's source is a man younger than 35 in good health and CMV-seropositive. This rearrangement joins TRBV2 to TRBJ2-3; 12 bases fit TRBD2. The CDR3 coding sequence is TGTGCCAGCAGGACCAGGACTAGCGGGAACACAGATACGCAGTATTTT. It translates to CASRTRTSGNTDTQYF.